This is a list of T cell receptor beta chains from one sample in a study of identical twins. TCRdb passed the 5' RACE reads through MiXCR, listing each CDR3 protein once. The data contain about 790,000 distinct CDR3 sequences, 18% of them singletons. The same data also contributed to another study, on T cells expressing NK-cell markers.

The material sequenced was PBMCs. All receptors come from a woman between 18 and 29 years old in good health. CDR3s include the opening cysteine and the closing phenylalanine or tryptophan. Fields, in order: clone size, D gene, J gene, V gene, CDR3 protein, CDR3 DNA. D genes are given only for firm matches. Rows give clone size only sometimes, using once, few, many, or a class for an expanded clone.

clone_size: .; d_call: TRBD2; j_call: TRBJ2-4; v_call: TRBV3-1; cdr3_aa: CASSQDSRGVAKNIQYF; cdr3_nt: TGTGCCAGCAGCCAAGATTCGCGGGGGGTAGCCAAAAACATTCAGTACTTC
clone_size: .; d_call: .; j_call: TRBJ2-7; v_call: TRBV25-1; cdr3_aa: CASQTGRSYEQYF; cdr3_nt: TGTGCCAGCCAGACAGGACGCTCCTACGAGCAGTACTTC
clone_size: few; d_call: .; j_call: TRBJ2-3; v_call: TRBV7-2; cdr3_aa: CASSQGLKDTQYF; cdr3_nt: TGTGCCAGCAGCCAGGGACTGAAGGATACGCAGTATTTT
clone_size: few; d_call: .; j_call: TRBJ1-2; v_call: TRBV14; cdr3_aa: CASSQEAWLLGGYGYTF; cdr3_nt: TGTGCCAGCAGCCAAGAAGCTTGGCTCTTGGGGGGCTATGGCTACACCTTC
clone_size: few; d_call: .; j_call: TRBJ2-5; v_call: TRBV5-4; cdr3_aa: CASSYAGRPQETQYF; cdr3_nt: TGTGCCAGCAGCTACGCCGGACGGCCTCAAGAGACCCAGTACTTC
clone_size: many; d_call: TRBD1; j_call: TRBJ1-1; v_call: TRBV7-8; cdr3_aa: CASSHRDRATEAFF; cdr3_nt: TGTGCCAGCAGCCACCGGGACAGGGCCACTGAAGCTTTCTTT
clone_size: .; d_call: .; j_call: TRBJ2-7; v_call: TRBV7-2; cdr3_aa: CASSEAGQRQYEQYF; cdr3_nt: TGTGCCAGCAGCGAAGCGGGACAGAGACAATACGAGCAGTACTTC
clone_size: .; d_call: .; j_call: TRBJ2-1; v_call: TRBV11-2; cdr3_aa: CASSLIHTEQFF; cdr3_nt: TGTGCCAGCAGCTTAATTCATACTGAGCAGTTCTTC
clone_size: few; d_call: TRBD1; j_call: TRBJ2-1; v_call: TRBV7-3; cdr3_aa: CASTTGTGSPYNEQFF; cdr3_nt: TGTGCCAGCACTACCGGGACAGGTTCCCCCTACAATGAGCAGTTCTTC
clone_size: few; d_call: TRBD1; j_call: TRBJ1-4; v_call: TRBV6-2/TRBV6-3; cdr3_aa: CASGQGGEKLFF; cdr3_nt: TGTGCCAGCGGACAGGGCGGTGAAAAACTGTTTTTT
clone_size: .; d_call: .; j_call: TRBJ2-7; v_call: TRBV12-3/TRBV12-4; cdr3_aa: CASSLAVTQTYEQYF; cdr3_nt: TGTGCCAGCAGTTTAGCGGTGACACAAACCTACGAGCAGTACTTC
clone_size: .; d_call: .; j_call: TRBJ2-7; v_call: TRBV15; cdr3_aa: CATSRGRDSSYEQYF; cdr3_nt: TGTGCCACCAGCAGAGGAAGGGATAGCTCCTACGAGCAGTACTTC
clone_size: .; d_call: TRBD1; j_call: TRBJ1-4; v_call: TRBV12-3/TRBV12-4; cdr3_aa: CASSSRTGANEKLFF; cdr3_nt: TGTGCCAGCAGTTCGCGGACAGGGGCTAATGAAAAACTGTTTTTT
clone_size: .; d_call: TRBD2; j_call: TRBJ2-3; v_call: TRBV5-1; cdr3_aa: CASSFGRANTDTQYF; cdr3_nt: TGCGCCAGCAGCTTCGGGAGGGCCAACACAGATACGCAGTATTTT
clone_size: .; d_call: TRBD2; j_call: TRBJ2-5; v_call: TRBV3-1; cdr3_aa: CASSQDSGLAGSETQYF; cdr3_nt: TGTGCCAGCAGCCAAGACTCCGGACTAGCGGGGTCGGAGACCCAGTACTTC
clone_size: .; d_call: TRBD1; j_call: TRBJ2-7; v_call: TRBV6-2/TRBV6-3; cdr3_aa: CANPKRQGAAHRDPWACEQYF; cdr3_nt: TGTGCCAACCCTAAACGACAGGGGGCAGCTCACAGAGATCCCTGGGCATGCGAGCAGTACTTC
clone_size: few; d_call: TRBD1; j_call: TRBJ2-1; v_call: TRBV7-9; cdr3_aa: CASSRDRVNAEQFF; cdr3_nt: TGTGCCAGCAGCCGGGACAGGGTCAACGCTGAGCAGTTCTTC
clone_size: .; d_call: TRBD2; j_call: TRBJ2-3; v_call: TRBV9; cdr3_aa: CASSFPRTRGTSGGPGDTQYF; cdr3_nt: TGTGCCAGCAGCTTCCCTCGAACGAGAGGGACTAGCGGGGGGCCGGGAGATACGCAGTATTTT
clone_size: .; d_call: TRBD1; j_call: TRBJ1-2; v_call: TRBV7-3; cdr3_aa: CASSLTGQEGGYTF; cdr3_nt: TGTGCCAGCAGCTTAACCGGACAGGAAGGTGGCTACACCTTC
clone_size: .; d_call: TRBD2; j_call: TRBJ2-1; v_call: TRBV11-2; cdr3_aa: CASSLLAGDAHEQFF; cdr3_nt: TGTGCCAGCAGCCTTCTAGCGGGGGACGCCCATGAGCAGTTCTTC
clone_size: .; d_call: .; j_call: TRBJ2-1; v_call: TRBV12-3/TRBV12-4; cdr3_aa: CASRAGTAGNEQFF; cdr3_nt: TGTGCCAGCAGGGCGGGGACAGCCGGCAATGAGCAGTTCTTC
clone_size: few; d_call: .; j_call: TRBJ2-1; v_call: TRBV7-9; cdr3_aa: CASNPGSNYNEQFF; cdr3_nt: TGTGCCAGCAACCCGGGATCCAATTACAATGAGCAGTTCTTC
clone_size: few; d_call: .; j_call: TRBJ2-3; v_call: TRBV7-3; cdr3_aa: CASSPTPLTDTQYF; cdr3_nt: TGTGCCAGCAGCCCAACCCCCTTAACGGATACGCAGTATTTT
clone_size: .; d_call: TRBD1; j_call: TRBJ2-3; v_call: TRBV20-1; cdr3_aa: CSARGDRSTDTQYF; cdr3_nt: TGCAGTGCTAGAGGGGACAGGAGCACAGATACGCAGTATTTT
clone_size: .; d_call: .; j_call: TRBJ1-2; v_call: TRBV5-1; cdr3_aa: CASAGGPMYGYTF; cdr3_nt: TGCGCCAGCGCGGGGGGGCCGATGTATGGCTACACCTTC
clone_size: .; d_call: .; j_call: TRBJ2-1; v_call: TRBV20-1; cdr3_aa: CSASRDIRYNEQFF; cdr3_nt: TGCAGTGCCAGCCGGGACATCCGCTACAATGAGCAGTTCTTC
clone_size: many; d_call: .; j_call: TRBJ1-1; v_call: TRBV6-2/TRBV6-3; cdr3_aa: CASSLPGTEAFF; cdr3_nt: TGTGCCAGCAGCTTGCCGGGCACTGAAGCTTTCTTT
clone_size: .; d_call: .; j_call: TRBJ1-2; v_call: TRBV29-1; cdr3_aa: CSVPDAANYGYTF; cdr3_nt: TGCAGCGTCCCCGACGCAGCTAACTATGGCTACACCTTC
clone_size: few; d_call: .; j_call: TRBJ2-1; v_call: TRBV5-5; cdr3_aa: CASSQTSSYNEQFF; cdr3_nt: TGTGCCAGCAGCCAGACTAGTTCCTACAATGAGCAGTTCTTC
clone_size: few; d_call: .; j_call: TRBJ2-5; v_call: TRBV7-9; cdr3_aa: CASSLGGYWTGETQYF; cdr3_nt: TGTGCCAGCAGCTTAGGAGGCTACTGGACCGGGGAGACCCAGTACTTC
clone_size: once; d_call: TRBD2; j_call: TRBJ2-3; v_call: TRBV10-1; cdr3_aa: CASSEIGLGRDTQYF; cdr3_nt: TGCGCCAGCAGTGAAATCGGACTAGGTCGAGATACGCAGTATTTT
clone_size: .; d_call: .; j_call: TRBJ1-5; v_call: TRBV24-1; cdr3_aa: CATSDSTDHKWPLYQPQHF; cdr3_nt: TGTGCCACCAGTGATTCGACGGACCATAAATGGCCCTTATATCAGCCCCAGCATTTT
clone_size: many; d_call: .; j_call: TRBJ1-1; v_call: TRBV12-3/TRBV12-4; cdr3_aa: CASSLNLGFNTEAFF; cdr3_nt: TGTGCCAGCAGCCTGAATCTGGGGTTTAACACTGAAGCTTTCTTT
clone_size: few; d_call: .; j_call: TRBJ2-2; v_call: TRBV19; cdr3_aa: CASSIETTRASGELFF; cdr3_nt: TGTGCCAGTAGTATAGAAACAACCAGGGCCTCCGGGGAGCTGTTTTTT
clone_size: .; d_call: TRBD1; j_call: TRBJ2-7; v_call: TRBV20-1; cdr3_aa: CSAITGTGRDEQYF; cdr3_nt: TGCAGTGCCATCACCGGGACAGGGAGAGACGAGCAGTACTTC
clone_size: few; d_call: TRBD1; j_call: TRBJ1-2; v_call: TRBV6-1; cdr3_aa: CASKPGTGWIDGYTF; cdr3_nt: TGTGCCAGCAAACCCGGGACAGGATGGATCGATGGCTACACCTTC
clone_size: .; d_call: .; j_call: TRBJ1-1; v_call: TRBV12-3/TRBV12-4; cdr3_aa: CASRLFGAYEAFF; cdr3_nt: TGTGCCAGCCGGCTGTTCGGGGCCTATGAAGCTTTCTTT
clone_size: few; d_call: TRBD2; j_call: TRBJ2-1; v_call: TRBV7-9; cdr3_aa: CASIQEGGPDYNEQFF; cdr3_nt: TGTGCCAGCATCCAAGAGGGAGGGCCCGATTACAATGAGCAGTTCTTC
clone_size: .; d_call: TRBD2; j_call: TRBJ2-5; v_call: TRBV29-1; cdr3_aa: CSVEGLAGGGETQYF; cdr3_nt: TGCAGCGTTGAAGGGCTAGCGGGAGGGGGAGAGACCCAGTACTTC
clone_size: .; d_call: TRBD2; j_call: TRBJ2-3; v_call: TRBV12-3/TRBV12-4; cdr3_aa: CASSSPSGGPDTQYF; cdr3_nt: TGTGCCAGCAGCTCGCCCAGCGGGGGCCCAGATACGCAGTATTTT
clone_size: few; d_call: .; j_call: TRBJ1-1; v_call: TRBV12-3/TRBV12-4; cdr3_aa: CASTGGGRDEAFF; cdr3_nt: TGTGCCAGTACGGGGGGAGGCCGTGATGAAGCTTTCTTT
clone_size: .; d_call: .; j_call: TRBJ2-2; v_call: TRBV19; cdr3_aa: CASSILLSAGGDGELFF; cdr3_nt: TGTGCCAGTAGTATTCTTCTGTCGGCAGGTGGAGACGGGGAGCTGTTTTTT